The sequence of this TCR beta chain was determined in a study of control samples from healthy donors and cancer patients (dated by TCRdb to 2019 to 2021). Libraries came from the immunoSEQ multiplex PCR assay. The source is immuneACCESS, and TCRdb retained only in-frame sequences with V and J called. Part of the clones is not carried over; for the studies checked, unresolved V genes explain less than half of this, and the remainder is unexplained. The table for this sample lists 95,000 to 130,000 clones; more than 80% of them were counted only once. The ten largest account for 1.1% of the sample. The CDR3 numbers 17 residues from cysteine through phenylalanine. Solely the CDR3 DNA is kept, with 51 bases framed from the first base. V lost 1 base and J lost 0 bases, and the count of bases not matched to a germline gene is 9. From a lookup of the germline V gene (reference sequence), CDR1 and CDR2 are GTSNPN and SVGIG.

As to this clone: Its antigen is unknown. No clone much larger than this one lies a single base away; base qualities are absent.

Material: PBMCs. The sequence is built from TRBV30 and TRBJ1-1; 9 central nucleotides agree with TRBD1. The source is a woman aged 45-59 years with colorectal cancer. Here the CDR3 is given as CAWSDKQGARVNTEAFF. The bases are TGTGCCTGGAGTGATAAACAGGGGGCGCGGGTGAACACTGAAGCTTTCTTT.